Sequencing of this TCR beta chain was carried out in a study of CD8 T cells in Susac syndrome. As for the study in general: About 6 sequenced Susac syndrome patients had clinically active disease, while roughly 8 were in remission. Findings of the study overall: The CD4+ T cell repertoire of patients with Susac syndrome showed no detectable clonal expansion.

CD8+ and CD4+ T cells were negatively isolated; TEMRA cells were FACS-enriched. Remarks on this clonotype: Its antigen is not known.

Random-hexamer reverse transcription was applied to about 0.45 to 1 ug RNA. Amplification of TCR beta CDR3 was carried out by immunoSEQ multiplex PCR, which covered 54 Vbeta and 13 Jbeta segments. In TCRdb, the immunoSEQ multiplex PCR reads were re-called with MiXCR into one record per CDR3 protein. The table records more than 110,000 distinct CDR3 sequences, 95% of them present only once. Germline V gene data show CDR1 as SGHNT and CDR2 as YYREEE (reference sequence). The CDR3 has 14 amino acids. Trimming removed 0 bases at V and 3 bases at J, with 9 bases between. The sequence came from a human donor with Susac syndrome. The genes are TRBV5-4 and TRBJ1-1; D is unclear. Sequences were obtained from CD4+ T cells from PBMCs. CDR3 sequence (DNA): TGTGCCAGCAGCTTGGACGCAGACTACACTGAAGCTTTCTTT. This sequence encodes CASSLDADYTEAFF.